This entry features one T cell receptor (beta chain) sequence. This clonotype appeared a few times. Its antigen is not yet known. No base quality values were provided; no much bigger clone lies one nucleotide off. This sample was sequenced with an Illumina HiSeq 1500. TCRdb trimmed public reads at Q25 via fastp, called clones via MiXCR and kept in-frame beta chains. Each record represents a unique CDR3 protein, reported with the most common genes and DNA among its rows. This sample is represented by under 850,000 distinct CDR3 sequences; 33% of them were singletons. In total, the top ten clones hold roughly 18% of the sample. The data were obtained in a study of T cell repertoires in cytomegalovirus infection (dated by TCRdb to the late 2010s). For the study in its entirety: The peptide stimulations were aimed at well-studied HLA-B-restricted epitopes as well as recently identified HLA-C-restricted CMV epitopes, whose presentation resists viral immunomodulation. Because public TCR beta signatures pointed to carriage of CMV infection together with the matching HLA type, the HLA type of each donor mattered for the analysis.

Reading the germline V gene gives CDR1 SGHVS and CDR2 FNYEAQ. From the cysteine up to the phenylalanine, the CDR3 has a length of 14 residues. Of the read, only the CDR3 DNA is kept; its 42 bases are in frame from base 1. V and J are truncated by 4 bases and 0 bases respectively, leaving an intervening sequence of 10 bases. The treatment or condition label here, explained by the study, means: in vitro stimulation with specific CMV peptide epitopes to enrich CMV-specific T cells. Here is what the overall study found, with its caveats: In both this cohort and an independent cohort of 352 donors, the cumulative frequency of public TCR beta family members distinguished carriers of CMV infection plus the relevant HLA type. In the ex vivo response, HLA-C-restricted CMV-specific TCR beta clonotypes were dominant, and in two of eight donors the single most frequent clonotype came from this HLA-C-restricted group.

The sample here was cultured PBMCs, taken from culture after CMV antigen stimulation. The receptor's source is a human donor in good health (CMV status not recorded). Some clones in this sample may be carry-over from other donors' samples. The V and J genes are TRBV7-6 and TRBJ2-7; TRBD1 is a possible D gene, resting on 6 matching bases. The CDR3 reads CASSSRQDSYEQYF. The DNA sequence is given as TGTGCCAGCAGCTCCCGACAGGACTCCTACGAGCAGTACTTC. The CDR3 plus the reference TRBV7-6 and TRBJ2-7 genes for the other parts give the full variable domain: GAGVSQSPRYKVTKRGQDVALRCDPISGHVSLYWYRQALGQGPEFLTYFNYEAQQDKSGLPNDRFSAERPEGSISTLTIQRTEQRDSAMYRCASSSRQDSYEQYFGPGTRLTVT.